This TCR beta chain was obtained from a study of blood T cell repertoires in COVID-19. Overall study context: Donors in the United States, Italy and Spain gave samples during acute or convalescent COVID-19.

As processed by the authors: By means of reference gene primer amplification, nucleated cell counts were estimated. Clones were sequenced by immunoSEQ multiplex PCR, and TCRdb holds only the in-frame ones, with some missing. Clone size and V and J calls were adopted from that table, with D and trimming inferred from the DNA. The sample has 200,000 to 250,000 clones; approximately 80% are singletons. V was clipped by 5 bases and J by 5 bases; unmatched bases: 7. CDR3 length: 15 residues. Germline assignment: CDR1 MNHEY and CDR2 SVGAGI. The chain employs TRBV6-5 and TRBJ2-5; 11 positions match TRBD2. The sequenced sample was peripheral blood. The TCR was taken from a woman at least 80 years old with acute or convalescent COVID-19. The DNA for the CDR3 is TGTGCCAGCAGTCCGACTAGCGGGGTCGGGGAGACCCAGTACTTC. Its protein product is CASSPTSGVGETQYF.